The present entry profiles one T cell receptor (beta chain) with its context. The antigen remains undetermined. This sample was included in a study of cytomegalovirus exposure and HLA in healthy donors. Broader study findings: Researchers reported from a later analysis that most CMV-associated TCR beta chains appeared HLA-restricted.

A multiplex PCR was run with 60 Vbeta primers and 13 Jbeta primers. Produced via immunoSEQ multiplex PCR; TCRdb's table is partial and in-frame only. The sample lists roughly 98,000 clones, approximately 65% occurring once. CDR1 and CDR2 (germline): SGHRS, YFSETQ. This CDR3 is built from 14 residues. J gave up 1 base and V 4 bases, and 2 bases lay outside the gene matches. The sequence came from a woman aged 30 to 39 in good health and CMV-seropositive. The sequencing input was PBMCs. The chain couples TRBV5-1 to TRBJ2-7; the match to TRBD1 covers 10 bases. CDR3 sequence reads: CASSGTGESYEQYF. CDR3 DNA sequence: TGCGCCAGCAGCGGGACAGGGGAATCCTACGAGCAGTACTTC.